The TCR beta chain under discussion was sequenced for a study of T cells after posttransplantation cyclophosphamide (dated by TCRdb to about 2016). About the full investigation: Using TRB sequencing, the study followed how the T cell repertoire reconstituted after myeloablative bone marrow transplantation in which posttransplantation cyclophosphamide served as GVHD prophylaxis. Public TRB sequences were compared against a database of over 3,600 sequences linked to responses to pathogens, tumor antigens, self-antigens and alloantigens. TRB sequencing was performed on blood from all 35 or so PTCy patients with 1-year posttransplant specimens. Up to 3 additional blood samples from 2 to 5.2 years after transplant were also TRB-sequenced in 3 patients, as was pretransplant blood from a handful of patients. Samples from around 35 PTCy-treated patients and 16 related bone marrow donors of those patients were subjected to antigen receptor sequencing. Because TRA and TRB clonality correlated tightly in roughly ten samples, later TCR analyses were limited to TRB.

Trimming at the junction amounts to 0 bases on V and 1 base on J, and the germline ends lie 27 bases apart. CDR1 is given as SQVTM and CDR2 as ANQGSEA, both from the germline V gene. Its CDR3 holds 20 amino acids, cysteine through phenylalanine. Only the CDR3 region is kept as DNA, spanning 60 bases read in frame from base 1. TRB sequencing was run on genomic DNA with either the immunoSEQ assay at survey resolution or the hsTCRB kit. From the authors' description of their analysis: Initial read processing used immunoSEQ software, and repertoire analyses used the LymphoSeq R package. Clonality was computed as 1 minus normalized Shannon entropy; Gini coefficient was also calculated for each TRB dataset. To infer phenotypes in unsorted samples, TRB sequences from sorted subsets of the recipient or donor were mapped onto the unsorted samples of the same recipient. TCRdb obtained this table from immuneACCESS and retained in-frame rearrangements with V and J assigned. These tables miss some clones; where compared with another copy, unresolved V genes account for less than half of the shortfall, and the remainder is unexplained. The V and J calls and clone size come from that table; D and trimming were worked out from the DNA. Within this sample are roughly 30,000 clones, with approximately 90% of them counted one time only. Together, the top ten hold more than 13% of the sample.

The PTCy-treated patients were drawn from a prospective, multi-institutional clinical trial. Peripheral blood and bone marrow mononuclear cells were isolated by Ficoll-Hypaque density centrifugation and were cryopreserved. On this clone: No antigen is known for it. No base-level quality is on record; no much larger clone is a single base apart.

What the study reported, not specific to this receptor: The TRB repertoires of T cells infiltrating skin or GI tract showed only limited overlap with the TRB repertoires of T cells in blood. Across some 45 patients, TRB clonality was highly associated with recipient CMV seropositivity and CMV reactivation, and PTCy diversity was similar to diversity in CNI/methotrexate controls. Donor-recipient similarity was low at 1-2 months but increased during the first year, and donor CD8+ memory clones often dominated later blood repertoires.

In this chain, TRBV29-1 is recombined with TRBJ2-5; TRBD2 is a weak D gene call, 7 bases matching. This TCR derives from a woman between 40 and 55 years old with a blood cancer, CMV-positive, and with a related stem cell donor. Material for sequencing was PBMCs. CDR3 reads: CSVEDLPRRGAGALQETQYF. The DNA sequence is given as TGCAGCGTTGAAGATCTCCCAAGACGAGGGGCGGGGGCCCTCCAAGAGACCCAGTACTTC.